This entry concerns a single TCR beta chain. What it binds is unknown. One end of the junction varies from germline; a read error may be responsible. This sample was included in a study of cytomegalovirus exposure and HLA in healthy donors. Turning to the study itself: A prior analysis found some 110 million unique TCR beta sequences from 150 million to 200 million T cells.

Study-level findings and limits: Researchers catalogued approximately 160 TCR beta chains as cytomegalovirus-associated. A later analysis linked some 17,000 TCR beta sequences to HLA alleles at 0.05 false discovery rate.

Use of 60 Vbeta and 13 Jbeta primers characterized the PCR. Method: immunoSEQ multiplex PCR; TCRdb's copy keeps in-frame clones and lacks some. The table has around 140,000 clones, 70% to 85% seen once. The sequence came from a man aged 25-45 years in good health and CMV-seropositive. Sequencing was done on a sample of PBMCs.

This CDR3 is CSSSLVGGEQYF. The CDR3 DNA is TGTTCCAGCAGCTTAGTCGGGGGCGAGCAGTACTTC. The chain combines TRBV7-9 with TRBJ2-7; weak D call: TRBD2 (6 bases). The CDR3 runs to 12 residues. Per the germline V gene, CDR1 is SEHNR and CDR2 is FQNEAQ (reference sequence).